Presented here are 19 T cell receptor beta chains from one specimen sequenced in a study of T cell responses to AZD1222 COVID-19 vaccine. Profiled with immunoSEQ multiplex PCR; TCRdb holds only in-frame clones, not every one. Of over 95,000 clones in the sample, about nine tenths are singletons; the top ten hold approximately 15%. The sample consisted of peripheral blood, taken 28 days after the second AZD1222 dose. The receptors shown here come from an adult who received the AZD1222 COVID-19 vaccine.

The genes are TRBV19 and TRBJ2-1, with D maybe TRBD1 (5 bases). This CDR3 region has 18 residues. V was trimmed by 2 bases and J by 1 base, leaving 18 bases between them. Germline V gene lookup returns CDR1 LNHDA and CDR2 SQIVND (reference sequence). DNA of the CDR3: TGTGCCAGTAGTATACGTCTTTCTGGGGCGGTTTCCTACAATGAGCAGTTCTTC. As protein: CASSIRLSGAVSYNEQFF.

The chain links TRBV6-2 or TRBV6-3 to TRBJ2-1; D call uncertain. CDR3 length: 15 amino acids. Per germline, CDR1 MNHEY and CDR2 SVGEGT. V dropped 8 bases and J dropped 7 bases, with 21 bases sitting between them. CDR3 sequence reads: CASRSGAVSENEQFF. CDR3 DNA: TGTGCCAGCCGTTCTGGAGCAGTATCGGAGAATGAGCAGTTCTTC.

J is TRBJ2-2 and V is TRBV2, with 14 bases matching TRBD2. V was clipped by 4 bases and J by 9 bases; unmatched bases: 7. The CDR3 runs to 16 residues. Germline CDR1 is SNHLY and CDR2 is FYNNEI. The CDR3 loop is CASSVRTSGGHRELFF. As DNA, the CDR3 is TGTGCCAGCAGTGTGAGGACTAGCGGGGGGCACCGGGAGCTGTTTTTT. The whole variable domain, filled in from reference TRBV2 and TRBJ2-2, reads EPEVTQTPSHQVTQMGQEVILRCVPISNHLYFYWYRQILGQKVEFLVSFYNNEISEKSEIFDDQFSVERPDGSNFTLKIRSTKLEDSAMYFCASSVRTSGGHRELFFGEGSRLTVL.

The chain combines TRBV27 with TRBJ2-7, with TRBD1 identical over 8 bases. Germline lookup yields CDR1 MNHEY and CDR2 SMNVEV (reference sequence). Trimming at V came to 6 bases and at J to 4 bases, leaving 14 bases not matched to a gene. CDR3 length: 16 residues. The CDR3 nucleotides read TGTGCCAGCAGCCAGCAGGGGGCTCTTAAGTTGTACGAGCAGTACTTC. Its translation is CASSQQGALKLYEQYF.

This clone has more than one count but fewer than ten. The CDR3 sequence is CASSDRGTEAFF. Here the CDR3 DNA reads TGTGCCAGTAGCGATAGAGGGACTGAAGCTTTCTTT. This chain joins TRBV19 and TRBJ1-1, with unresolved D. The CDR3 has 12 amino acids. Trimming cost V 6 bases and J 5 bases, with 10 bases left between them. The germline V gene encodes CDR1 LNHDA and CDR2 SQIVND (reference sequence). Looking up the rest from reference TRBV19 and TRBJ1-1 gives the full variable domain: DGGITQSPKYLFRKEGQNVTLSCEQNLNHDAMYWYRQDPGQGLRLIYYSQIVNDFQKGDIAEGYSVSREKKESFPLTVTSAQKNPTAFYLCASSDRGTEAFFGQGTRLTVV.

The J gene is TRBJ2-1, the V gene TRBV19, with D possibly being TRBD1 or TRBD2 (6 bases each). CDR3 size: 16 residues. The V and J ends lost 5 bases and 0 bases respectively, with 14 bases between them. CDR1 and CDR2 from the germline V gene are LNHDA and SQIVND (reference sequence). Written as DNA, the CDR3 is TGTGCCAGTAGTCGGTCGGGGGCAACCTCCTACAATGAGCAGTTCTTC. The encoded protein is CASSRSGATSYNEQFF. The entire variable domain, with the rest obtained from reference TRBV19 and TRBJ2-1, is as follows: DGGITQSPKYLFRKEGQNVTLSCEQNLNHDAMYWYRQDPGQGLRLIYYSQIVNDFQKGDIAEGYSVSREKKESFPLTVTSAQKNPTAFYLCASSRSGATSYNEQFFGPGTRLTVL.

This chain connects TRBV7-9 to TRBJ2-1; 9 bases agree with TRBD2. Trimming cost V 7 bases and J 0 bases; bases outside gene matches: 4. Germline V gene data show CDR1 as SEHNR and CDR2 as FQNEAQ (reference sequence). This CDR3 is 15 amino acids long. The CDR3 reads CASTPGLASYNEQFF. The CDR3, as DNA: TGTGCCAGCACCCCGGGACTAGCCTCCTACAATGAGCAGTTCTTC. Together with reference TRBV7-9 and TRBJ2-1, the CDR3 gives the full variable domain: DTGVSQNPRHKITKRGQNVTFRCDPISEHNRLYWYRQTLGQGPEFLTYFQNEAQLEKSRLLSDRFSAERPKGSFSTLEIQRTEQGDSAMYLCASTPGLASYNEQFFGPGTRLTVL.

CDR3 loop: CASSLNLGLPALGANVLTF. The CDR3 region has the DNA TGTGCCAGCAGCTTGAATCTGGGCCTCCCGGCCCTTGGGGCCAACGTCCTGACTTTC. This rearrangement joins TRBV5-5 to TRBJ2-6; D uncertain. V was clipped by 1 base and J by 3 bases, with 20 bases between them. CDR1 SGHKS and CDR2 YYEKEE come from the germline V gene (reference sequence). The CDR3 loop spans 19 amino acids.

The V call is TRBV5-4, the J call TRBJ1-1; unclear D gene. Germline loops: CDR1 SGHNT, CDR2 YYREEE (reference sequence). V lost 2 bases and J 1 base, leaving 9 bases between the germline ends. The CDR3 consists of 14 residues. CDR3 sequence (DNA): TGTGCCAGCAGCTTTGGGTTAGGGAACACTGAAGCTTTCTTT. Its translation: CASSFGLGNTEAFF.

The chain joins TRBV9 to TRBJ2-1; 10 positions agree with TRBD2. Germline V gives CDR1 SGDLS, CDR2 YYNGEE. V was clipped by 2 bases and J by 7 bases; unmatched bases: 18. CDR3 length: 19 residues. CDR3: CASSVTITRSGRAVNEQFF. The CDR3 region has the DNA TGTGCCAGCAGCGTTACGATTACGAGGAGCGGGAGGGCCGTTAATGAGCAGTTCTTC.

The genes are TRBV3-1 (or the pseudogene TRBV3-2) and TRBJ1-5; D is unresolved. Between the trimmed V and J ends, which lost 2 bases and 2 bases, there was a span of 7 bases. Germline V gives CDR1 LGHDT, CDR2 YNNKEL (reference sequence). The CDR3 runs to 14 residues. The CDR3 DNA reads as TGTGCCAGCAGCCAATTTAATGGCAATCAGCCCCAGCATTTT. Amino acid sequence: CASSQFNGNQPQHF.

This chain uses TRBV27 with TRBJ1-1, with 9 bases matching TRBD1. The ends lost 2 bases at V and 2 bases at J; junction bases unmatched: 6. The germline gives CDR1 MNHEY, CDR2 SMNVEV (reference sequence). The CDR3 runs 16 residues. CDR3 coding DNA: TGTGCCAGCAGTTTACTGACAGGGGGGCGAAACACTGAAGCTTTCTTT. This gives the protein CASSLLTGGRNTEAFF.

This clone was seen once. The CDR3 coding sequence is TGTGCTAGTGGTCCCCGGGGGGGCGATTACGAGCAGTACTTC. It yields the protein CASGPRGGDYEQYF. The chain carries TRBV12-5 and TRBJ2-7; TRBD2 agrees at 8 bases. The CDR3 consists of 14 residues. Germline lookup yields CDR1 LGHNT and CDR2 FRNRAP. With 5 bases clipped from V and 4 bases from J, the junction kept 7 bases outside the gene matches.

V usage is TRBV6-5 and J usage is TRBJ1-6, with a tentative D call TRBD1 (6 bases). The CDR3 is made up of 15 amino acids. Germline V lookup: CDR1 MNHEY, CDR2 SVGAGI. Trimming removed 4 bases from V and 9 bases from J, with 16 bases in between. CDR3 residues: CASSFTQGSGSPLHF. CDR3 nucleotide sequence: TGTGCCAGCAGTTTCACACAGGGATCCGGTTCACCCCTCCACTTT.

The chain combines TRBV20-1 with TRBJ2-5; 11 positions match TRBD2. V trimming: 3 bases; J trimming: 3 bases; junction bases outside the gene matches: 3. The length of the CDR3 is 14 residues. The germline CDR1 and CDR2 sequences are DFQATT and SNEGSKA (reference sequence). The CDR3 bases are TGCAGTGCTAGTGGTAGCGGGGGGGAAGAGACCCAGTACTTC. It translates to CSASGSGGEETQYF.

As DNA, the CDR3 is TGTGCCTGGAGGATAGGGACAGCCATTGATTATGGCTACACCTTC. Protein: CAWRIGTAIDYGYTF. The V and J genes are TRBV30 and TRBJ1-2; TRBD1 matches 7 bases. Germline V gene lookup returns CDR1 GTSNPN and CDR2 SVGIG (reference sequence). V trimming: 3 bases; J trimming: 5 bases; junction bases outside the gene matches: 12. The CDR3 has 15 amino acids.

The rearrangement links TRBV6-2 or TRBV6-3 to TRBJ2-2; the match to TRBD2 covers 8 bases. J lost 4 bases, V lost 2 bases, and 15 bases had no gene match. CDR1 MNHEY and CDR2 SVGEGT come from the germline V gene. The CDR3 sequence is 19 residues long. Written as DNA, the CDR3 is TGTGCCAGCAGTTACCGGGGAGCGGGAGCGGGAGATAGCACCGGGGAGCTGTTTTTT. This encodes CASSYRGAGAGDSTGELFF.

The CDR3 reads CAISPAGGPGANVLTF. DNA of the CDR3: TGTGCCATTTCCCCCGCGGGAGGGCCCGGGGCCAACGTCCTGACTTTC. The V call is TRBV10-3, the J call TRBJ2-6; 9 bases match TRBD2. This CDR3 region has 16 residues. Per the germline V gene, CDR1 is ENHRY and CDR2 is SYGVKD. J gave up 4 bases and V 9 bases, and 10 bases lay outside the gene matches.

A single count supports this clone. CDR3 loop: CASSLVAGGGYTF. As DNA, the CDR3 is TGTGCCAGCAGCTTAGTAGCTGGAGGTGGCTACACCTTC. The chain employs TRBV7-2 and TRBJ1-2; D unresolved. Germline V gene data show CDR1 as SGHTA and CDR2 as FQGNSA. CDR3 length: 13 residues. The germline V and J ends were trimmed by 1 base and 7 bases, with 10 bases remaining between them.